The 24 T cell receptor beta chains reported below all come from one sample, sequenced in a study of shared clonotypes between healthy human individuals (dated by TCRdb to the early 2020s). The library was prepared using the immunoSEQ multiplex PCR assay. Here the immuneACCESS table is served through TCRdb, limited to in-frame sequences with V and J called. Missing clones are a known gap in these copies; in checked studies unresolved V genes cover under half, and the rest lacks a known reason. In all, the sample holds about 380,000 clones, and 90% to 97% of those were seen once. The ten largest clones add up to around 0.29% of the sample. The sample comprised memory CD8+ T cells sorted from blood. Per the publication, the cell subset or site label means: CD45RO+ cells pooled with CCR7-negative TemRA cells. Every receptor here comes from a young man in good health.

This chain uses TRBV6-1 with TRBJ1-4; 7 bases agree with TRBD1. This CDR3 has 14 amino acids. The germline CDR1 and CDR2 sequences are MNHNS and SASEGT. V was pared by 6 bases and J by 6 bases, with 7 bases of the junction left unmatched. The CDR3 DNA is TGTGCCAGCAGCTCAGGGGGGTTGGATGAAAAACTGTTTTTT. Translation: CASSSGGLDEKLFF.

The CDR3 DNA reads TGTGCCAGCAGCTTAGATCCAACAGGGTTGAATGAGCAGTTCTTC. Residues: CASSLDPTGLNEQFF. The chain is built from TRBV11-2 and TRBJ2-1, with D possibly being TRBD1 (6 bases). Germline CDR1 is SGHAT and CDR2 is FQNNGV. The CDR3 totals 15 residues. Trimming cost V 0 bases and J 7 bases, with 13 bases left between them.

The rearrangement links TRBV9 to TRBJ1-1; possible D gene TRBD1, 6 bases. This CDR3 region has 13 residues. The ends were cut back, 3 bases at V and 1 base at J, with 7 bases in the middle. Germline CDR1 SGDLS, CDR2 YYNGEE. CDR3 bases: TGTGCCAGCAGCGGGGACACGAACACTGAAGCTTTCTTT. Translated: CASSGDTNTEAFF.

The J gene is TRBJ1-1, the V gene TRBV2; D is ambiguous. CDR3 length: 13 residues. The V gene's germline CDR1 is SNHLY and CDR2 FYNNEI. With 6 bases removed from V and 2 bases from J, the gap between germline ends came to 10 bases. CDR3 in amino acids: CASRRGHNTEAFF. The CDR3 DNA is TGTGCCAGCAGGCGTGGCCACAACACTGAAGCTTTCTTT.

The chain uses TRBV2 and TRBJ1-2; no firm D call. V shed 5 bases and J shed 3 bases, with 4 bases lying between them. The CDR3 is 11 residues long. Per the germline V gene, CDR1 is SNHLY and CDR2 is FYNNEI. CDR3 coding DNA: TGTGCCAGCAGTCGGGACTATGGCTACACCTTC. Translating it yields CASSRDYGYTF. Full variable domain (remainder filled in from reference TRBV2 and TRBJ1-2): EPEVTQTPSHQVTQMGQEVILRCVPISNHLYFYWYRQILGQKVEFLVSFYNNEISEKSEIFDDQFSVERPDGSNFTLKIRSTKLEDSAMYFCASSRDYGYTFGSGTRLTVV.

This rearrangement joins TRBV4-2 to TRBJ1-3; D remains unclear. Germline CDR1 is LGHNA and CDR2 is YNFKEQ. The CDR3 consists of 16 residues. Trimming took 0 bases from V and 0 from J, leaving 9 bases between them. CDR3: CASSQDITGSGNTIYF. The CDR3 DNA sequence: TGTGCCAGCAGCCAAGACATTACCGGCTCTGGAAACACCATATATTTT.

This chain joins TRBV6-1 and TRBJ2-1; 13 nucleotides agree with TRBD2. Germline loops: CDR1 MNHNS, CDR2 SASEGT. V lost 7 bases to trimming and J lost 6 bases; unmatched junction nucleotides: 3. CDR3 length equals 14 residues. The CDR3, as DNA: TGTGCCAGCATCCGGACTAGCGGGAGCAATGAGCAGTTCTTC. This codes for CASIRTSGSNEQFF.

The chain links TRBV2 to TRBJ2-7; unclear D gene. The CDR3 contains 16 residues. V lost 2 bases to trimming and J lost 4 bases, with 18 bases between them. Looked up from germline, CDR1 is SNHLY and CDR2 is FYNNEI. The CDR3 region has the DNA TGTGCCAGCAGTGAACATTTGGACCCGACTGTTTACGAGCAGTACTTC. Translating gives CASSEHLDPTVYEQYF.

The genes are TRBV5-4 and TRBJ2-1; 11 bases match TRBD2. CDR3 length: 17 amino acids. CDR1 SGHNT and CDR2 YYREEE come from the germline V gene (reference sequence). The V and J ends lost 0 bases and 6 bases, in that order; junction bases with no gene match: 8. The CDR3 DNA reads TGTGCCAGCAGCTTGGGGTCGGGACTAGCGGATCTCAATGAGCAGTTCTTC. This codes for CASSLGSGLADLNEQFF.

The chain recombines TRBV10-1 with TRBJ2-1; 7 bases match TRBD1. CDR1 WNHNN and CDR2 SYGVQD come from the germline V gene (reference sequence). Trimming at V came to 7 bases and at J to 4 bases, leaving 10 bases not matched to a gene. This CDR3 contains 15 residues. In DNA, the CDR3 is TGCGCCAGCATGGAGTCAAGGGGACAGTACAATGAGCAGTTCTTC. As protein: CASMESRGQYNEQFF.

The V gene is TRBV5-4, the J gene TRBJ2-7, with D possibly TRBD1 on 5 matching bases. The CDR3 consists of 15 residues. The V end lost 0 bases, the J end lost 0 bases, and 10 bases lay between the germline ends. Germline V CDR1 and CDR2: SGHNT, YYREEE (reference sequence). CDR3 in amino acids: CASSLATTGSYEQYF. CDR3 sequence (DNA): TGTGCCAGCAGCTTGGCGACCACAGGCTCCTACGAGCAGTACTTC.

In the case of this clone: Compared with germline, one end of the junction differs, possibly owing to a read error. Different DNA sequences within this sample yield the same CDR3. V gene TRBV5-1 combines with J gene TRBJ2-5; TRBD2 aligns across 9 bases. CDR1 and CDR2 from the germline V gene are SGHRS and YFSETQ. The CDR3 runs to 16 residues. The CDR3 DNA follows: TGCGCCAGCAGTTTGGTGGGGACTAGCAGACAAGAGACCCAGTACTTC. Translating gives CASSLVGTSRQETQYF.

Details on this clone: This specimen includes other DNA sequences encoding the same CDR3. The chain has TRBV27 and TRBJ2-2; 7 bases align to TRBD1. Germline V gives CDR1 MNHEY, CDR2 SMNVEV (reference sequence). The J segment lost 1 base and the V segment lost 2 bases, leaving 1 base of the junction unmatched. This CDR3 is 15 amino acids long. The CDR3 DNA reads as TGTGCCAGCAGTTTACGGACAGGGAACACCGGGGAGCTGTTTTTT. Protein: CASSLRTGNTGELFF.

CDR3 nucleotide sequence: TGTGCCAGCAGCTTTGGCAGCTATGGCTACACCTTC. Its protein product is CASSFGSYGYTF. The chain carries TRBV7-6 and TRBJ1-2; D remains unclear. Trimming stripped 3 bases from V and 4 bases from J, with 6 bases between. This CDR3 is 12 amino acids long. In germline, CDR1 is SGHVS, CDR2 FNYEAQ.

The chain couples TRBV30 to TRBJ2-7; TRBD1 matches 8 bases. CDR1 and CDR2 from the germline V gene are GTSNPN and SVGIG (reference sequence). This CDR3 comprises 14 residues. With V trimmed by 0 bases and J by 5 bases, 6 bases remained unmatched. CDR3 DNA: TGTGCCTGGAGTGTGCTGGACAGGGACAACGAGCAGTACTTC. Residues: CAWSVLDRDNEQYF.

This clone showed up just once. The same CDR3 also results from other DNA sequences found in this sample. The V call is TRBV29-1, the J call TRBJ2-1; D remains ambiguous. Germline V gene data show CDR1 as SQVTM and CDR2 as ANQGSEA. V was cut by 6 bases and J by 4 bases, with 7 bases left in between. The CDR3 has 11 amino acids. CDR3 nucleotide sequence: TGCAGCGTGGATACATACAATGAGCAGTTCTTC. Translating it yields CSVDTYNEQFF.

J is TRBJ2-2 and V is TRBV27; no clear D gene. CDR1 is MNHEY, CDR2 SMNVEV, per germline (reference sequence). The CDR3 runs 15 residues. The V end lost 6 bases, the J end lost 0 bases, and 11 bases lay between the germline ends. CDR3 DNA sequence: TGTGCCAGCAGCCAAAGACTCTCGAACACCGGGGAGCTGTTTTTT. Encoded protein: CASSQRLSNTGELFF.

V and J are TRBV19 and TRBJ1-1, with D hard to call. CDR1 LNHDA and CDR2 SQIVND come from the germline V gene (reference sequence). This CDR3 has 15 amino acids. The V end was cut by 6 bases, the J end by 1 base, with 15 bases between. The chain's CDR3 is CASSPDYRGNTEAFF. The CDR3 coding sequence is TGTGCCAGTAGCCCCGATTACCGGGGGAACACTGAAGCTTTCTTT.

The chain recombines TRBV5-4 with TRBJ1-5, with TRBD1 as a possible D gene (5 bases). V was clipped by 4 bases and J by 7 bases, with 15 bases between them. The CDR3 consists of 14 residues. CDR1 is SGHNT and CDR2 is YYREEE in the germline V gene (reference sequence). CDR3 loop: CASSLGGVGQPQHF. Written as DNA, the CDR3 is TGTGCCAGCAGCCTCGGGGGGGTCGGGCAGCCCCAGCATTTT. The full variable domain, its missing parts supplied by reference TRBV5-4 and TRBJ1-5, is ETGVTQSPTHLIKTRGQQVTLRCSSQSGHNTVSWYQQALGQGPQFIFQYYREEENGRGNFPPRFSGLQFPNYSSELNVNALELDDSALYLCASSLGGVGQPQHFGDGTRLSIL.

The CDR3 coding sequence is TGTGCCTGGAGTGCCAATTATCAGCCCCAGCATTTT. It yields the protein CAWSANYQPQHF. This chain connects TRBV30 to TRBJ1-5; D is unresolved. V was shortened by 1 base and J by 5 bases, with 6 bases between the two germline ends. Germline CDR1 GTSNPN, CDR2 SVGIG (reference sequence). This CDR3 is 12 amino acids long. Using reference TRBV30 and TRBJ1-5 for the parts outside the CDR3, the full variable domain is SQTIHQWPATLVQPVGSPLSLECTVEGTSNPNLYWYRQAAGRGLQLLFYSVGIGQISSEVPQNLSASRPQDRQFILSSKKLLLSDSGFYLCAWSANYQPQHFGDGTRLSIL.

The V and J genes are TRBV4-2 and TRBJ2-7; no clear D. Germline V gene sequence: CDR1 LGHNA, CDR2 YNFKEQ. With 0 bases removed from V and 2 bases from J, the gap between germline ends came to 8 bases. The CDR3 spans 14 residues. CDR3 residues: CASSQEWGPYEQYF. The DNA of the CDR3 is TGTGCCAGCAGCCAAGAATGGGGTCCCTACGAGCAGTACTTC.

V and J are TRBV18 and TRBJ2-3, with D unresolved. Per the germline V gene, CDR1 is KGHSH and CDR2 is LQKENI. The CDR3 loop spans 17 amino acids. V was clipped by 3 bases and J by 0 bases, with 16 bases between them. Written as DNA, the CDR3 is TGTGCCAGCTCACCGTATATTAAACTAACAAGCACAGATACGCAGTATTTT. Translated, it gives CASSPYIKLTSTDTQYF.

Worth noting for this clone: Other DNA sequences in this sample translate to the same CDR3. The chain is built from TRBV28 and TRBJ2-1; D ambiguous. Per germline, CDR1 MDHEN and CDR2 SYDVKM. CDR3 size: 10 residues. V was shortened by 3 bases and J by 10 bases, with 4 bases between the two germline ends. CDR3 DNA: TGTGCCAGCAGTTTGGGGGAGCAGTTCTTC. It yields the protein CASSLGEQFF.

Concerning this clone itself: Other DNA sequences in the sample encode the same CDR3. The V gene is TRBV19, the J gene TRBJ1-5, with D unresolved. From germline, CDR1 is LNHDA and CDR2 SQIVND (reference sequence). The germline V and J ends were trimmed by 2 bases and 0 bases, with 8 bases remaining between them. The CDR3 extends over 15 amino acids. For the CDR3, the DNA is TGTGCCAGTAGTATACAAGGCTATAGCAATCAGCCCCAGCATTTT. Translating it yields CASSIQGYSNQPQHF.